Listed below are T cell receptor beta chains from one sample, sequenced in a study of T cell repertoires in cytomegalovirus infection. TCRdb ran MiXCR on the reads and lists one entry per CDR3 protein. The table shows more than 400,000 distinct CDR3 sequences, with less than 30% occurring only once. Sequencing input: PBMCs. All receptors come from a human donor in good health (CMV status not recorded). Some clones in this sample may be carry-over from other donors' samples. The CDR3 runs from the conserved cysteine through the conserved F or W. D genes are given only for firm matches. Some rows have no size entry. The others give once, few or many, or a class for an expanded clone.

clone_size j_call d_call v_call cdr3_aa cdr3_nt
NA TRBJ2-5 NA TRBV7-3 CASSLNGRWAETQYF TGTGCCAGCAGCTTAAACGGGAGATGGGCGGAGACCCAGTACTTC
NA TRBJ2-1 NA TRBV4-3 CASSQDLPSASYYNEQFF TGCGCCAGCAGCCAAGATCTTCCTAGCGCCTCTTACTACAATGAGCAGTTCTTC
NA TRBJ2-2 NA TRBV18 CASSPLAVANTGELFF TGTGCCAGCTCACCACTAGCGGTCGCGAACACCGGGGAGCTGTTTTTT
many TRBJ2-1 NA TRBV7-2 CASSQGLAYNEQFF TGTGCCAGCAGCCAGGGACTCGCCTACAATGAGCAGTTCTTC
few TRBJ1-6 NA TRBV11-3 CASSLGQASSPLHF TGTGCCAGCAGCTTAGGGCAGGCGAGTTCACCCCTCCACTTT
many TRBJ2-3 NA TRBV7-2 CASSLGRTATDTQYF TGTGCCAGCAGCTTAGGGAGGACAGCAACAGATACGCAGTATTTT
few TRBJ2-7 NA TRBV28 CASSFKTSLWQYF TGTGCCAGCAGTTTTAAGACTAGTTTGTGGCAGTACTTC
few TRBJ2-5 TRBD1 TRBV29-1 CSVRRGLQETQYF TGCAGCGTCCGTAGGGGGCTTCAAGAGACCCAGTACTTC
NA TRBJ2-1 TRBD2 TRBV19 CASSTPRLAGEKNEQFF TGTGCCAGTAGTACCCCAAGGCTAGCGGGAGAAAAGAATGAGCAGTTCTTC
few TRBJ2-2 NA TRBV10-3 CAISDADRNTGELFF TGTGCCATCAGTGATGCCGACAGGAACACCGGGGAGCTGTTTTTT
NA TRBJ1-3 NA TRBV30 CAWSVGQPNTIYF TGTGCCTGGAGTGTCGGACAGCCTAACACCATATATTTT
few TRBJ1-1 TRBD1 TRBV5-1 CASSLRDREDGTEAFF TGCGCCAGCAGCTTAAGGGACAGGGAAGATGGGACTGAAGCTTTCTTT
NA TRBJ2-3 NA TRBV20-1 CSASGAGSTDTQYF TGCAGTGCTAGTGGGGCGGGAAGCACAGATACGCAGTATTTT
few TRBJ2-5 NA TRBV6-1 CASKGGRVGETQYF TGTGCCAGCAAGGGGGGAAGAGTTGGGGAGACCCAGTACTTC
few TRBJ2-3 NA TRBV4-3 CASSQEGLGDTQYF TGCGCCAGCAGCCAAGAGGGATTAGGGGATACGCAGTATTTT
few TRBJ2-5 NA TRBV7-2 CASSPIGGLKTQYF TGTGCCAGCAGCCCGATTGGGGGGCTGAAGACCCAGTACTTC
few TRBJ1-6 NA TRBV28 CASSLTGTNSPLHF TGTGCCAGCAGTTTGACAGGCACTAACTCACCCCTCCACTTT
once TRBJ2-3 TRBD2 TRBV20-1 CSAAGTSITDTQYF TGCAGTGCGGCCGGGACTAGCATAACAGATACGCAGTATTTT
NA TRBJ1-2 NA TRBV7-2 CASSPRVQGGLYGYTF TGTGCCAGCAGCCCGAGGGTTCAGGGCGGACTCTATGGCTACACCTTC
few TRBJ2-5 TRBD2 TRBV7-2 CASSASGTKETQYF TGTGCCAGCAGCGCTAGCGGTACCAAAGAGACCCAGTACTTC
few TRBJ1-2 TRBD1 TRBV12-3/TRBV12-4 CASSLATHRGGYTF TGTGCCAGCAGTTTAGCCACCCACAGGGGAGGCTACACCTTC
NA TRBJ2-1 TRBD2 TRBV9 CASSLSPGLAGDNEQFF TGTGCCAGCAGCCTTAGTCCGGGACTAGCGGGTGACAATGAGCAGTTCTTC